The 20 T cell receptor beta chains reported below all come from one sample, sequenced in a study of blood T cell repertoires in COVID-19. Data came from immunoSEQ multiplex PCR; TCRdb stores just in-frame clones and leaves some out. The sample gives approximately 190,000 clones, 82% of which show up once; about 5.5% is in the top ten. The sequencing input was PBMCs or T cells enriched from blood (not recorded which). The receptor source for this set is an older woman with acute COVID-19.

The CDR3 protein is CASSFRTSGEQFF. The CDR3 bases are TGTGCCAGCAGTTTCCGGACTAGCGGGGAGCAGTTCTTC. The chain has TRBV12-3 or TRBV12-4 and TRBJ2-1, with 11 bases identical to TRBD2. V gave up 3 bases and J gave up 10 bases; unmatched junction bases: 2. The CDR3 totals 13 residues.

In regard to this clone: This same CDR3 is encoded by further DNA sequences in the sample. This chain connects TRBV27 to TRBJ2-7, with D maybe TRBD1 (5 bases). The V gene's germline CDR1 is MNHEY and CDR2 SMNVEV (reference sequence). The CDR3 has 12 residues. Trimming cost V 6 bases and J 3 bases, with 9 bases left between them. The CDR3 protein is CASRARGYEQYF. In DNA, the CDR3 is TGTGCCAGCAGGGCTAGGGGCTACGAGCAGTACTTC.

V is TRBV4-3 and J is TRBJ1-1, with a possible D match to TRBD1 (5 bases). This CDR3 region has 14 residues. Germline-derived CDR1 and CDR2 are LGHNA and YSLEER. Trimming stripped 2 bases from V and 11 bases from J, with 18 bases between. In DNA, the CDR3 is TGCGCCAGCAGCCAACCCGGGGCGGCCGGGGGGGCTTTCTTT. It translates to CASSQPGAAGGAFF.

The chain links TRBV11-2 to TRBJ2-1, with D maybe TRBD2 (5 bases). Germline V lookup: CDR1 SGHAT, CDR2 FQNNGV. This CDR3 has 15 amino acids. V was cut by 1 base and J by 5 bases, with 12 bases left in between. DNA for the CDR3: TGTGCCAGCAGCTTAGTCGGGATTAGCGACAATGAGCAGTTCTTC. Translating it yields CASSLVGISDNEQFF.

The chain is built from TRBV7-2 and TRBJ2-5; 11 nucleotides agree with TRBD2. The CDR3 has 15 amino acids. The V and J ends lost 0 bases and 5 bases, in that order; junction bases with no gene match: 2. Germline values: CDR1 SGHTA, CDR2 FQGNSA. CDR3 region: CASSLASGREETQYF. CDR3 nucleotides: TGTGCCAGCAGCTTAGCTAGCGGGAGGGAGGAGACCCAGTACTTC. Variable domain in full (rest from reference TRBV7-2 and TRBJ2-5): GAGVSQSPSNKVTEKGKDVELRCDPISGHTALYWYRQSLGQGLEFLIYFQGNSAPDKSGLPSDRFSAERTGGSVSTLTIQRTQQEDSAVYLCASSLASGREETQYFGPGTRLLVL.

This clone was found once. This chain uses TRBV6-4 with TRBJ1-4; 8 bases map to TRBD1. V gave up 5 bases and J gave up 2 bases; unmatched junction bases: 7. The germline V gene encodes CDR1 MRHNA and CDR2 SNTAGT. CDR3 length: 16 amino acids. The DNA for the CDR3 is TGTGCCAGCAGTCTCCCGACAGGGGTGACTAATGAAAAACTGTTTTTT. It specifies CASSLPTGVTNEKLFF.

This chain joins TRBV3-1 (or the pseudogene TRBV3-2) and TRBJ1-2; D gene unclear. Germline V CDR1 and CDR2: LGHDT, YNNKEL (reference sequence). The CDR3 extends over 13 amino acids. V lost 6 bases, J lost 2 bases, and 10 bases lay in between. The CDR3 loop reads CASRNNGNYGYTF. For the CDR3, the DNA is TGTGCCAGCAGAAATAACGGGAACTATGGCTACACCTTC.

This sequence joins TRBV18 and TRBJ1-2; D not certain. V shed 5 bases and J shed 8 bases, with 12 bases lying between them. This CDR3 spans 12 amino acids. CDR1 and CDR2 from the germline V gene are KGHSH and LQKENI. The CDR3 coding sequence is TGTGCCAGCTCATCCGAAGGGAGAGGCTACACCTTC. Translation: CASSSEGRGYTF.

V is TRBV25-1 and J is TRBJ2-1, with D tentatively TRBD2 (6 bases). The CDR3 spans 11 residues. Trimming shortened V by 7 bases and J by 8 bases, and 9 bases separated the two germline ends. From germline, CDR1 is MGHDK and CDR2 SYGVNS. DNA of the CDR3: TGTGCCAGCACGGAGGGTTATGAGCAGTTCTTC. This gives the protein CASTEGYEQFF.

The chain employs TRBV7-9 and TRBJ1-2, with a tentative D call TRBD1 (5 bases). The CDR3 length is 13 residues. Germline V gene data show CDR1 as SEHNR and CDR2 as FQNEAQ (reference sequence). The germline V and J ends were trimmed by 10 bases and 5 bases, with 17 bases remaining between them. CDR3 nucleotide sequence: TGTGCCACCTACGGGGCAGGGACTTATGGCTACACCTTC. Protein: CATYGAGTYGYTF.

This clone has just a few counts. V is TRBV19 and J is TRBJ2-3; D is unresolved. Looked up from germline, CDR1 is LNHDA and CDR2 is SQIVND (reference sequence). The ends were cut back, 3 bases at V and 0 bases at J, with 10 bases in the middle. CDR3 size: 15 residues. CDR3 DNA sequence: TGTGCCAGTAGTATTGCGGCTACGAGCACAGATACGCAGTATTTT. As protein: CASSIAATSTDTQYF.

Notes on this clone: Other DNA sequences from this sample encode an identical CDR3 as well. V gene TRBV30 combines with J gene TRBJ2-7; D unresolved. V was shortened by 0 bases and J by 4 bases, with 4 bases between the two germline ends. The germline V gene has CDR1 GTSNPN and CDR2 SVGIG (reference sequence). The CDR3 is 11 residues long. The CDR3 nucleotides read TGTGCCTGGAGTGTCTCTTACGAGCAGTACTTC. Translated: CAWSVSYEQYF.

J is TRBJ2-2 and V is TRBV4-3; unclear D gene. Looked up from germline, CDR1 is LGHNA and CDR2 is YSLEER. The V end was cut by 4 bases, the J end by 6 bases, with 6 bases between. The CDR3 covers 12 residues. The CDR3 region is CASSPLSGELFF. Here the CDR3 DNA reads TGCGCCAGCAGCCCCCTTTCCGGGGAGCTGTTTTTT.

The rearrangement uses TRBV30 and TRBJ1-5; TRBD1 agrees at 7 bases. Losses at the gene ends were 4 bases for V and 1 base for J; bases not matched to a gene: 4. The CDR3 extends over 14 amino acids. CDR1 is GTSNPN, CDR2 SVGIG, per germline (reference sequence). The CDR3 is CAWTPGQSNQPQHF. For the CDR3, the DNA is TGTGCCTGGACCCCGGGACAGAGCAATCAGCCCCAGCATTTT.

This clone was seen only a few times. The CDR3 sequence: CASSPQDRQETQYF. DNA of the CDR3: TGTGCCAGCAGCCCCCAGGACAGACAAGAGACCCAGTACTTC. This rearrangement joins TRBV4-2 to TRBJ2-5, with D maybe TRBD1 (6 bases). Per the germline V gene, CDR1 is LGHNA and CDR2 is YNFKEQ. V was cut by 4 bases and J by 2 bases, with 11 bases left in between. The CDR3 runs to 14 residues.

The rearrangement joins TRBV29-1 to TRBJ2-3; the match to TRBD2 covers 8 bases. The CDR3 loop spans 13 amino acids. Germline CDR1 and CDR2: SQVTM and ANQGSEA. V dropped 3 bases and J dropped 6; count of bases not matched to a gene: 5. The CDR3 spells CSVDKRGWDTQYF. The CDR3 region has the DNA TGCAGCGTTGACAAGCGGGGGTGGGATACGCAGTATTTT.

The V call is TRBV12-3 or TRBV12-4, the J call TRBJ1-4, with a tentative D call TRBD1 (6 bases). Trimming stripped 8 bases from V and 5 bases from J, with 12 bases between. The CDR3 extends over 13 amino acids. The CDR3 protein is CASQGWGNEKLFF. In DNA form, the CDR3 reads TGTGCCAGCCAGGGGTGGGGGAATGAAAAACTGTTTTTT.

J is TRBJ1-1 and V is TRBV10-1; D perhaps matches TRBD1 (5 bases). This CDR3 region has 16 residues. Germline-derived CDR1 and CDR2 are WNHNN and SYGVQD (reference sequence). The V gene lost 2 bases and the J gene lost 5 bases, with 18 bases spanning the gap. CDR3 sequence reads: CASSEIVGGTGTEAFF. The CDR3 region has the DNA TGCGCCAGCAGTGAGATCGTGGGGGGAACGGGTACTGAAGCTTTCTTT.

CDR3 loop: CASSLSGASGANVLTF. The CDR3 DNA follows: TGTGCCAGCAGTTTAAGCGGGGCTTCTGGGGCCAACGTCCTGACTTTC. This chain joins TRBV28 and TRBJ2-6; 7 bases align to TRBD2. CDR3 length: 16 amino acids. J lost 1 base, V lost 2 bases, and 2 bases had no gene match. Germline V gene lookup returns CDR1 MDHEN and CDR2 SYDVKM.

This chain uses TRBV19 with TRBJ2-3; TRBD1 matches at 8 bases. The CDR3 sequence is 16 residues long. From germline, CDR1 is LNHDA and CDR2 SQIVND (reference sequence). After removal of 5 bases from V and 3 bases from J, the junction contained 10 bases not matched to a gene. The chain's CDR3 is CASSAGQGGRTDTQYF. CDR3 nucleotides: TGTGCCAGTAGTGCCGGACAGGGTGGGAGGACAGATACGCAGTATTTT.